The rows below give T cell receptor beta chains drawn from one sample of a study of shared clonotypes between healthy human individuals. TCRdb's table, derived via immunoSEQ multiplex PCR, lists solely in-frame clones and lacks some. This table holds 2 million to 2.5 million clones, roughly 95% found once. What was sequenced was naive CD4+ T cells sorted from blood. Every receptor here comes from a man between 18 and 35 years old in good health. Both conserved end residues are part of each CDR3. D genes are given only for firm matches. Size is stated for part of the rows, as once, few or many counts, or as a class when the clone is expanded.

TGTGCCAGCTCAGCCCCAGGGGGCGATGGCTACACCTTC,CASSAPGGDGYTF,NA,TRBV18,TRBD1,TRBJ1-2
TGTGCCAGCAGCGTAGGTCCGGACCCCTACGAGCAGTACTTC,CASSVGPDPYEQYF,NA,TRBV9,NA,TRBJ2-7
TGCGCCAGCAGTCTAGCGGGAGACTACGAGCAGTACTTC,CASSLAGDYEQYF,once,TRBV10-1,TRBD2,TRBJ2-7
TGTGCCAGCAGCTTAGTGCGACAGATCCAAGAGACCCAGTACTTC,CASSLVRQIQETQYF,NA,TRBV11-2,NA,TRBJ2-5
TGTGCCAGCAGCTTAGCGTGGGGGGCGGTGAGTGAGCAGTTCTTC,CASSLAWGAVSEQFF,NA,TRBV7-2,NA,TRBJ2-1
TGTGCCTGGACGCTGGTGGCAGGGAATAGTTCACCCCTCCACTTT,CAWTLVAGNSSPLHF,NA,TRBV30,NA,TRBJ1-6
TGTGCCAGCAGCTCCCCAGACAGGGCGACTAATGAAAAACTGTTTTTT,CASSSPDRATNEKLFF,NA,TRBV11-2,TRBD1,TRBJ1-4
TGCGCCAGCAGCTTGGTAGACAGTTCCTACGAGCAGTACTTC,CASSLVDSSYEQYF,NA,TRBV5-1,NA,TRBJ2-7
TGTGCCAGCAGTTTCGACAGGGGACAGCCCCAGCATTTT,CASSFDRGQPQHF,NA,TRBV27,TRBD1,TRBJ1-5
TGCGCCAGCAGCCAGACTTATGTTGCCGGGCTCACTAACTATGGCTACACCTTC,CASSQTYVAGLTNYGYTF,NA,TRBV4-1,NA,TRBJ1-2
TGCGCCAGCAGCGGGCAGGGTTTTAACTACGAGCAGTACTTC,CASSGQGFNYEQYF,NA,TRBV5-1,NA,TRBJ2-7
TGCGCCAGCAGAGGCCCGGGACAGAAATACGAGCAGTACTTC,CASRGPGQKYEQYF,NA,TRBV5-1,TRBD1,TRBJ2-7
TGTGCCAGCAGTATCCGGACGCGAGAGACCCAGTACTTC,CASSIRTRETQYF,NA,TRBV6-1,NA,TRBJ2-5
TGTGCCAGCAGCTTGGCCGGGGGGGAAGAGCAGTACTTC,CASSLAGGEEQYF,NA,TRBV5-4,TRBD2,TRBJ2-7
TGTGCCAGCAGGGCCGGGGGGCCTAACTCTGGAAACACCATATATTTT,CASRAGGPNSGNTIYF,NA,TRBV6-6,NA,TRBJ1-3
TGTGCCAGTAGTATGGGAGGACGGGGTACCTACGAGCAGTACTTC,CASSMGGRGTYEQYF,NA,TRBV19,NA,TRBJ2-7
TGTGCCAGCGTCCTAGGGACTAGCGGGAGATTCACGCAGTATTTT,CASVLGTSGRFTQYF,NA,TRBV6-6,TRBD2,TRBJ2-3
TGCAGTGCTAGAGAAGCTTTCTTT,CSAREAFF,few,TRBV20-1,NA,TRBJ1-1
TGTGCCAGCAGCTTAAGTTGGGGGAGCAATCAGCCCCAGCATTTT,CASSLSWGSNQPQHF,NA,TRBV7-2,NA,TRBJ1-5
TGTGCCAGCCGGACCGGGGGTGCCCGCGCTGGGCAGTTCTTC,CASRTGGARAGQFF,NA,TRBV28,NA,TRBJ2-1
TGTGCCAGCAGTACAGGGTACAATGAGCAGTTCTTC,CASSTGYNEQFF,NA,TRBV2,NA,TRBJ2-1
TGTGCCAGCAGCTTAGCTCCCCGATTTCAGGGGAAAGGAAACACCATATATTTT,CASSLAPRFQGKGNTIYF,NA,TRBV7-9,NA,TRBJ1-3
TGTGCCAGCAGAAGGGAACAGGCTCTTGGCTACACCTTC,CASRREQALGYTF,NA,TRBV6-5,NA,TRBJ1-2
TGTGCCAGCAGCTCAGATGACAGGGTTTACGATGAGCAGTTCTTC,CASSSDDRVYDEQFF,NA,TRBV5-8,TRBD1,TRBJ2-1
TGTGCCAGCAGCTCGGGACAGGGACCCTACGAGCAGTACTTC,CASSSGQGPYEQYF,NA,TRBV7-3,TRBD1,TRBJ2-7
TGTGCCAGTAACGCAGGGGGATCTATATCTTCACCCCTCCACTTT,CASNAGGSISSPLHF,NA,TRBV19,TRBD1,TRBJ1-6
TGTGCCAGCTCACCACCGGTGAGAACAGGGGAGTTAGGATCACCCCTCCACTTT,CASSPPVRTGELGSPLHF,NA,TRBV18,TRBD1,TRBJ1-6
TGTGCCATCAGCCCCGGGACAGGACGTGGGGGGACAGAGACCCAGTACTTC,CAISPGTGRGGTETQYF,NA,TRBV10-3,TRBD1,TRBJ2-5
TGTGCCTGGAGTGTGGGAGGAGATCAGCCCCAGCATTTT,CAWSVGGDQPQHF,once,TRBV30,NA,TRBJ1-5
TGTGCCAGCAGCCCGCCTATCGGGGGGGGCTATGAGCAGTTCTTC,CASSPPIGGGYEQFF,NA,TRBV28,TRBD2,TRBJ2-1
TGCGCCAGCAGCTTGGGTGACCTTAGTTCACCCCTCCACTTT,CASSLGDLSSPLHF,NA,TRBV5-1,NA,TRBJ1-6
TGCGCCAGCAGCCCCGGACAGGGAAAAGGTTACGAGCAGTACTTC,CASSPGQGKGYEQYF,once,TRBV5-1,TRBD1,TRBJ2-7
TGCGCCAGCAGCTCCCAGGACAGTCACACTGAAGCTTTCTTT,CASSSQDSHTEAFF,NA,TRBV5-1,NA,TRBJ1-1
TGTGCCAGCAGCTTACGGGGAGGCTACGAGCAGTACTTC,CASSLRGGYEQYF,NA,TRBV11-3,NA,TRBJ2-7